This is a list of T cell receptor beta chains from one sample in a study of Ad26.COV2.S vaccination and SARS-CoV-2 variants. Assay used: immunoSEQ multiplex PCR; TCRdb lists only in-frame clones, some missing. This table holds about 680,000 clones, roughly 90% found once. The sequences come from peripheral blood, collected in a trial of Ad26.COV2.S vaccine versus placebo. Source of these receptors: a person aged 18 to 65 who received the Ad26.COV2.S COVID-19 vaccine or a placebo. Both conserved end residues are part of each CDR3. The order of the fields is clone size, D gene, V gene, J gene, CDR3 DNA, CDR3 protein. A D gene is named only where the DNA matches it firmly. Clone size appears in some rows only: once, few, many, or a class for an expanded clone.

>.|TRBD1|TRBV15|TRBJ1-5
TGTGCCACCAGCAGAGATCGGGACAGAAATCAGCCCCAGCATTTT
CATSRDRDRNQPQHF
>.|.|TRBV5-4|TRBJ1-2
TGTGCCAGCAGCCCGGACCAGAACTATGGCTACACCTTC
CASSPDQNYGYTF
>.|.|TRBV15|TRBJ1-4
TGTGCCACCAGCAGAGGACCGGGGGAAAAACTGTTTTTT
CATSRGPGEKLFF
>.|TRBD1|TRBV5-5|TRBJ2-3
TGTGCCAGCAGGGACAGGGGCGGTGGGACAGATACGCAGTATTTT
CASRDRGGGTDTQYF
>.|TRBD2|TRBV7-9|TRBJ2-7
TGTGCCAGCAGCTGGAACCTAGCGGGAGTTGGGTACGAGCAGTACTTC
CASSWNLAGVGYEQYF
>few|.|TRBV6-5|TRBJ1-6
TGTGCCAGCAGTTACGCAGGTCCGGGCTATAATTCACCCCTCCACTTT
CASSYAGPGYNSPLHF
>.|.|TRBV4-1|TRBJ1-6
TGCGCCAGCACTCCAGAAGGTCCGGGCGGGTATTGGTCACCCCTCCACTTT
CASTPEGPGGYWSPLHF
>.|.|TRBV15|TRBJ2-5
TGTGCCACCAGCAGAGCCCGGGGAGAGACCCAGTACTTC
CATSRARGETQYF
>.|.|TRBV11-2|TRBJ1-2
TGTGCCAGCAGCTTAGAGGTCCGGGGGCGCGGCTACACCTTC
CASSLEVRGRGYTF
>.|.|TRBV16|TRBJ2-1
TGTGCCAGCAGCCAAAGAATGGGGGTTGGTTACAATGAGCAGTTCTTC
CASSQRMGVGYNEQFF
>.|.|TRBV11-2|TRBJ2-1
TGTGCCAGCAGCTTCGCCGGAGGTTTGCAGTTCTTC
CASSFAGGLQFF
>once|TRBD1|TRBV6-5|TRBJ2-1
TGTGCCAGCAACCCAGGGGGTTCCTCCTACAATGAGCAGTTCTTC
CASNPGGSSYNEQFF
>.|TRBD1|TRBV5-1|TRBJ1-2
TGCGCCAGCAGCCAAGACAGGGGAAACTATGGCTACACCTTC
CASSQDRGNYGYTF
>.|TRBD2|TRBV7-2|TRBJ2-1
TGTGCCAGCAGCTTAGTGGAACTAGCGGGGGATCGTGAGCAGTTCTTC
CASSLVELAGDREQFF
>once|TRBD2|TRBV5-6|TRBJ2-5
TGTGCCAGCAGCGGGGGTATACATGCGGGAGTGAGGGAGACCCAGTACTTC
CASSGGIHAGVRETQYF
>.|TRBD2|TRBV12-3/TRBV12-4|TRBJ2-7
TGTGCCAGCAGTTGGGGACTAGGCTACGAGCAGTACTTC
CASSWGLGYEQYF
>.|TRBD1|TRBV19|TRBJ1-4
TGTGCCAGTAGTATCGCCGGGACAGGGTCCCATGAAAAACTGTTTTTT
CASSIAGTGSHEKLFF
>few|.|TRBV10-1|TRBJ2-7
TGCGCCAGCACTAAGCTCTACGAGCAGTACTTC
CASTKLYEQYF
>.|TRBD1|TRBV6-2/TRBV6-3|TRBJ2-1
TGTGCCAGCAGCCAGGGGGCGTTTGAGCAGTTCTTC
CASSQGAFEQFF
>.|TRBD1|TRBV19|TRBJ2-1
TGTGCCAGTAGACAGGGGGGCTACAATGAGCAGTTCTTC
CASRQGGYNEQFF
>.|TRBD1|TRBV6-2/TRBV6-3|TRBJ2-5
TGTGCCAGCAGTTCCTGGGGACAGGATAAAGAGACCCAGTACTTC
CASSSWGQDKETQYF
>.|TRBD2|TRBV30|TRBJ2-3
TGTGCCTGGAGTGGGCTAGCGGGGACCACAGATACGCAGTATTTT
CAWSGLAGTTDTQYF
>.|.|TRBV6-1|TRBJ1-3
TGTGCCAGCAGTGAAGCGGGGGGGCTCTCTGGAAACACCATATATTTT
CASSEAGGLSGNTIYF
>.|TRBD1|TRBV28|TRBJ2-7
TGTGCCAGCAGGGGACAGGGAAGGTACGAGCAGTACTTC
CASRGQGRYEQYF
>once|.|TRBV4-2|TRBJ2-3
TGTGCCAGCAGCCAAGATCGTGAGGGGGGGAACGAAGGAGATACGCAGTATTTT
CASSQDREGGNEGDTQYF
>.|.|TRBV19|TRBJ1-1
TGTGCCAGTAGTTACGGAGTACTGAACACTGAAGCTTTCTTT
CASSYGVLNTEAFF
>.|.|TRBV11-2|TRBJ2-7
TGTGCCAGCAGCTTAGATTACCCCGGCTCCTACGAGCAGTACTTC
CASSLDYPGSYEQYF
>.|.|TRBV4-2|TRBJ1-5
TGTGCCAGCAGCCAAGATTTAAATGGTCAGCCCCAGCATTTT
CASSQDLNGQPQHF
>.|.|TRBV30|TRBJ2-3
TGTGCCTGGAGTATCGGGGTTAGCACAGATACGCAGTATTTT
CAWSIGVSTDTQYF
>.|.|TRBV6-6|TRBJ2-3
TGTGCCAGCAGTTACTCGACAGACATCGCAGATACGCAGTATTTT
CASSYSTDIADTQYF
>.|TRBD1|TRBV11-1|TRBJ2-1
TGTGCCAGCAGCTTAGTATGGACAGGGTGGAATGAGCAGTTCTTC
CASSLVWTGWNEQFF
>.|TRBD1|TRBV3-1/TRBV3-2|TRBJ2-7
TGTGCCAGCAGCCATATCGGACAGGCTAAATACGAGCAGTACTTC
CASSHIGQAKYEQYF
>.|.|TRBV7-8|TRBJ1-2
TGTGCCAGCAGCTTGGAGGGGTGGAATGGCTACACCTTC
CASSLEGWNGYTF
>.|.|TRBV20-1|TRBJ1-2
TGCAGTGCTAGAGGAAGGGATGGCTACACCTTC
CSARGRDGYTF
>.|TRBD1|TRBV4-3|TRBJ1-4
TGCGCCAGCAGCCAAGAAACCGGGACAGGGGGCGAAAAACTGTTTTTT
CASSQETGTGGEKLFF
>once|TRBD2|TRBV7-9|TRBJ2-5
TGTGCCAGCAGCTTAGGGCTCGGGGGGAAAGAGACCCAGTACTTC
CASSLGLGGKETQYF
>.|.|TRBV6-4|TRBJ1-6
TGTGCCAGCAGTGACTCCGGGGGGTCTAATTCACCCCTCCACTTT
CASSDSGGSNSPLHF
>.|TRBD1|TRBV10-3|TRBJ1-1
TGTGCCATCAGTGGACAGGGGGCCAATCTGAACACTGAAGCTTTCTTT
CAISGQGANLNTEAFF
>.|.|TRBV30|TRBJ1-1
TGTGCCTGGGGGCGTGAGGGGATTACTGAAGCTTTCTTT
CAWGREGITEAFF
>once|.|TRBV5-1|TRBJ1-4
TGCGCCAGCAGCCCTGGTCACCAGAATGAAAAACTGTTTTTT
CASSPGHQNEKLFF
>once|.|TRBV2|TRBJ2-1
TGTGCCAGCATGGCGGATTCCTACAATGAGCAGTTCTTC
CASMADSYNEQFF
>few|TRBD1|TRBV7-9|TRBJ1-2
TGTGCCAGCAGCTTCGATGGGACAGGCTATGGCTACACCTTC
CASSFDGTGYGYTF
>once|.|TRBV5-4|TRBJ2-2
TGTGCCAGCAGCGCGGCTGGCGGCCCGAACACCGGGGAGCTGTTTTTT
CASSAAGGPNTGELFF
>.|TRBD2|TRBV24-1|TRBJ2-2
TGTGCCACCAGTGATGTTACCGGGACTAGCGGGACCGGGGAGCTGTTTTTT
CATSDVTGTSGTGELFF
>once|.|TRBV6-2/TRBV6-3|TRBJ2-1
TGTGCCAGCAGCCAACAGGGTTCAAACAATGAGCAGTTCTTC
CASSQQGSNNEQFF
>.|.|TRBV11-2|TRBJ2-7
TGTGCCAGCAGCCTTGCCTACGAGCAGTACTTC
CASSLAYEQYF
>.|.|TRBV27|TRBJ2-7
TGTGCCAGCAGCTCCAATTCCTACGAGCAGTACTTC
CASSSNSYEQYF
>.|.|TRBV3-1/TRBV3-2|TRBJ2-3
TGTGCCAGCAGCCAGCCCACTGGGGGCCGGACAGATACGCAGTATTTT
CASSQPTGGRTDTQYF
>.|.|TRBV19|TRBJ2-7
TGTGCCAGTAGTATTACCGGATCCTACGAGCAGTACTTC
CASSITGSYEQYF
>.|.|TRBV6-5|TRBJ2-1
TGTGCCAGCAGACGTGCGGATGAGCAGTTCTTC
CASRRADEQFF
>once|TRBD2|TRBV23-1|TRBJ2-1
TGCGCCAGCAGTCACCCCGTCTGGCGGGGGGTCTCCTACAATGAGCAGTTCTTC
CASSHPVWRGVSYNEQFF
>.|.|TRBV7-2|TRBJ2-5
TGTGCCAGCAGCCCACTCGGAACGGTGGAGGGAGGGACCCAGTACTTC
CASSPLGTVEGGTQYF
>.|TRBD1|TRBV10-2|TRBJ1-1
TGCGCCAGCAGCTTCCAGGGGGTGAACACTGAAGCTTTCTTT
CASSFQGVNTEAFF
>.|TRBD2|TRBV6-5|TRBJ2-5
TGTGCCAGCAGTTCCTCAGGGACTAGCGGAAAGGAGACCCAGTACTTC
CASSSSGTSGKETQYF
>.|.|TRBV18|TRBJ1-1
TGTGCCAGCTCCTTAGGCGGTGGGAACACTGAAGCTTTCTTT
CASSLGGGNTEAFF